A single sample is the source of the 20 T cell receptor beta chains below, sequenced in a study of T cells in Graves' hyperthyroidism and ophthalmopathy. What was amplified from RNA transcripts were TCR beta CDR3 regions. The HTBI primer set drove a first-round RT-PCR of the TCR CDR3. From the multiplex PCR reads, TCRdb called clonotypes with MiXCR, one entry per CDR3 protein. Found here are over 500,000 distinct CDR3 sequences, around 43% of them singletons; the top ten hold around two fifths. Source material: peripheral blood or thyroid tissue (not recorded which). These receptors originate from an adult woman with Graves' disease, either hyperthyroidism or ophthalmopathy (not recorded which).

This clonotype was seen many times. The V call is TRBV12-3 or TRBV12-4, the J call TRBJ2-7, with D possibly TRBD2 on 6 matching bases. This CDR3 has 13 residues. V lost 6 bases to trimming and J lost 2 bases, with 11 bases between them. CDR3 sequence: CASSRDSPYEQYF. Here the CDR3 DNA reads TGTGCCAGCAGCCGGGACTCACCCTACGAGCAGTACTTC.

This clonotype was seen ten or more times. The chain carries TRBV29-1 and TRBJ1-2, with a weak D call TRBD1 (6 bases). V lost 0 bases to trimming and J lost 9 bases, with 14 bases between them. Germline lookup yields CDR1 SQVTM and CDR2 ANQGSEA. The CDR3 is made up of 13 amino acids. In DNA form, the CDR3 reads TGCAGCGTTGAAGATGGAACAGGGTTGAGCTACACCTTC. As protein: CSVEDGTGLSYTF.

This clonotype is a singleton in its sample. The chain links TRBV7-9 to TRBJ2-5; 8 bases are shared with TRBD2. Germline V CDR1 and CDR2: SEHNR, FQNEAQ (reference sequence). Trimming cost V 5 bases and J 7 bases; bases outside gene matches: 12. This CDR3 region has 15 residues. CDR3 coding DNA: TGTGCCAGCAGCCAAAGTACGGGACTAGGCGGGACCCAGTACTTC. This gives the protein CASSQSTGLGGTQYF.

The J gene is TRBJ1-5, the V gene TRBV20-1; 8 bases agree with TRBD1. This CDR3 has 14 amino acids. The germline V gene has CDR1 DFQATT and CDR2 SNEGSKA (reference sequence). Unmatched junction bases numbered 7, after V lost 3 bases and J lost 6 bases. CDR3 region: CSARQGASIQPQHF. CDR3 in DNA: TGCAGTGCTAGGCAGGGGGCAAGTATTCAGCCCCAGCATTTT.

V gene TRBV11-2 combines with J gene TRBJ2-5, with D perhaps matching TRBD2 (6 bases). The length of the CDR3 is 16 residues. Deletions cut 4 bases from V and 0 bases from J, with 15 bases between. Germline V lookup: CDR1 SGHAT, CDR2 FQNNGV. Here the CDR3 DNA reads TGTGCCAGCAGCTCCGTCTCCGGGGGATACCAAGAGACCCAGTACTTC. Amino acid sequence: CASSSVSGGYQETQYF. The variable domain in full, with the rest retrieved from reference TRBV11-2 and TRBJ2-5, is EAGVAQSPRYKIIEKRQSVAFWCNPISGHATLYWYQQILGQGPKLLIQFQNNGVVDDSQLPKDRFSAERLKGVDSTLKIQPAKLEDSAVYLCASSSVSGGYQETQYFGPGTRLLVL.

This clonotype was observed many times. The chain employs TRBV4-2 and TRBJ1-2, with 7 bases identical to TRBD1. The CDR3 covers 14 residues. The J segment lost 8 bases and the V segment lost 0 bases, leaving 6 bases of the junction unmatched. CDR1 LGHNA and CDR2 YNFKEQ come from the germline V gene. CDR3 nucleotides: TGTGCCAGCAGCCAAGATAGGGGGCGACGAGGCTACACCTTC. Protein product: CASSQDRGRRGYTF.

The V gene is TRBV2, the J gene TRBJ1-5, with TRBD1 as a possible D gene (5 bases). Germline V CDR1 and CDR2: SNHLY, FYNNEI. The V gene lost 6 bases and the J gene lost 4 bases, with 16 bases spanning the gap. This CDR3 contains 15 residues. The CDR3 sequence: CASREQSGVNQPQHF. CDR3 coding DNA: TGTGCCAGCAGGGAACAATCGGGGGTTAATCAGCCCCAGCATTTT.

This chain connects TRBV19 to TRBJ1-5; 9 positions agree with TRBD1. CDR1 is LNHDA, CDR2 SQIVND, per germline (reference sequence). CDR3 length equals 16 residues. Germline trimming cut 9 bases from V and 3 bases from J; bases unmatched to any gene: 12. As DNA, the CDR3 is TGTGCCAGCTCACCGGGGACAGGGATAATCAATCAGCCCCAGCATTTT. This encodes CASSPGTGIINQPQHF. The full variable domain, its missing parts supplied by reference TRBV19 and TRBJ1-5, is DGGITQSPKYLFRKEGQNVTLSCEQNLNHDAMYWYRQDPGQGLRLIYYSQIVNDFQKGDIAEGYSVSREKKESFPLTVTSAQKNPTAFYLCASSPGTGIINQPQHFGDGTRLSIL.

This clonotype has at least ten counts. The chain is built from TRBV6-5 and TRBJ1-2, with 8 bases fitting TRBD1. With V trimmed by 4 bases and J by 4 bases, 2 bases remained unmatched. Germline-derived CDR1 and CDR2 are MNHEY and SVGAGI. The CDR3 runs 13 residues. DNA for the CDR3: TGTGCCAGCAGTTCGACAGGGGTCTATGGCTACACCTTC. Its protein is CASSSTGVYGYTF.

CDR3 coding DNA: TGCAGTGCAGAACCGGGACTGGCGGGAGGGCTGAAGACCCAGTACTTC. Its translation: CSAEPGLAGGLKTQYF. This chain connects TRBV20-1 to TRBJ2-5, with TRBD2 matching over 9 bases. This CDR3 has 16 residues. The germline CDR1 and CDR2 sequences are DFQATT and SNEGSKA (reference sequence). V gave up 6 bases and J gave up 6 bases; unmatched junction bases: 17.

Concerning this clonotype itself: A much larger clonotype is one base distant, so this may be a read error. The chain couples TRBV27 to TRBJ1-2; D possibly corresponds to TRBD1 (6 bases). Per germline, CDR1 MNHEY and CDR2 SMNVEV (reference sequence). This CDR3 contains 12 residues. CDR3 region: CAGSLTGHGYTF. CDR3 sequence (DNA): TGTGCCGGCAGTTTAACAGGGCATGGCTACACCTTC.

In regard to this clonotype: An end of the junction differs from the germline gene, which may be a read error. For the CDR3, the DNA is TGTGCTAGCAGCTCTGGGGTGGGAGCAAATGAGCAGTTCTTC. Translating gives CASSSGVGANEQFF. V and J are TRBV7-7 and TRBJ2-1; D might be TRBD2 (5 bases). Germline-derived CDR1 and CDR2 are SSHAT and FNYEAQ (reference sequence). This CDR3 is built from 14 residues.

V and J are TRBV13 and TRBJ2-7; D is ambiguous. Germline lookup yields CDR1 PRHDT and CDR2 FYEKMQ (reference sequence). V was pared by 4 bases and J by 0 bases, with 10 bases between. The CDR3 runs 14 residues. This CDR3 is CASSWTESSYEQYF. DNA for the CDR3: TGTGCCAGCAGCTGGACGGAGAGCTCCTACGAGCAGTACTTC. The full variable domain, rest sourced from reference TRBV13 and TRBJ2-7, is AAGVIQSPRHLIKEKRETATLKCYPIPRHDTVYWYQQGPGQDPQFLISFYEKMQSDKGSIPDRFSAQQFSDYHSELNMSSLELGDSALYFCASSWTESSYEQYFGPGTRLTVT.

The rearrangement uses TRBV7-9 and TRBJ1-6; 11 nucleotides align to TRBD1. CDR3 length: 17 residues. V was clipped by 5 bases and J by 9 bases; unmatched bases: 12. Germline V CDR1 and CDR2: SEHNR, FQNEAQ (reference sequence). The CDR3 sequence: CASSLGQGGPVSSPLHF. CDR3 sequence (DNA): TGTGCCAGCAGCCTGGGACAGGGGGGGCCCGTCTCTTCACCCCTCCACTTT.

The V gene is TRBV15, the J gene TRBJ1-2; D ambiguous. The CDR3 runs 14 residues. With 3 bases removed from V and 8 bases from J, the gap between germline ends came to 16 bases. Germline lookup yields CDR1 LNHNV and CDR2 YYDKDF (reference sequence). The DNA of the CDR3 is TGTGCCACCAGCAGGGAACCGGGTACGGAGGGCTACACCTTC. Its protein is CATSREPGTEGYTF.

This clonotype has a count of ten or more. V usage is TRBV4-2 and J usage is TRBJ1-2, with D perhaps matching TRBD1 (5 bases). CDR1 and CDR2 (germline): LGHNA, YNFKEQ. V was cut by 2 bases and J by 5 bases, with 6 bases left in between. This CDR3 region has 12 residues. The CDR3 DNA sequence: TGTGCCAGCAGCCAAAAGGGGTATGGCTACACCTTC. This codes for CASSQKGYGYTF.

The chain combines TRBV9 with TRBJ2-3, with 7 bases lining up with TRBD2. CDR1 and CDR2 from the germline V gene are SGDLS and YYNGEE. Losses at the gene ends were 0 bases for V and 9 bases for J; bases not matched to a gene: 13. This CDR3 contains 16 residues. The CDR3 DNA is TGTGCCAGCAGCGTAGCTCTCCCTAGCGTGGGAGGGACGCAGTATTTT. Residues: CASSVALPSVGGTQYF.

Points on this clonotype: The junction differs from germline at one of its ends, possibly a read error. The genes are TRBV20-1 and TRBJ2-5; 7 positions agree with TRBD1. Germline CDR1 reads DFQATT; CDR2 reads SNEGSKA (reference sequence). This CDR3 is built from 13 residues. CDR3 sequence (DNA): TGCAGTGCGGCAGGGGGAAGGGCAGAGGCCCAGTACTTC. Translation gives CSAAGGRAEAQYF.

The CDR3 reads CASSLTGTGRTEAFF. The CDR3 region has the DNA TGTGCCAGCAGCCTAACCGGGACAGGGCGGACTGAAGCTTTCTTT. The chain links TRBV7-2 to TRBJ1-1; 9 nucleotides agree with TRBD1. The CDR3 totals 15 residues. J was trimmed by 5 bases and V by 5 bases; bases with no gene match: 9. Germline values: CDR1 SGHTA, CDR2 FQGNSA. Full variable domain (missing parts from reference TRBV7-2 and TRBJ1-1): GAGVSQSPSNKVTEKGKDVELRCDPISGHTALYWYRQSLGQGLEFLIYFQGNSAPDKSGLPSDRFSAERTGGSVSTLTIQRTQQEDSAVYLCASSLTGTGRTEAFFGQGTRLTVV.

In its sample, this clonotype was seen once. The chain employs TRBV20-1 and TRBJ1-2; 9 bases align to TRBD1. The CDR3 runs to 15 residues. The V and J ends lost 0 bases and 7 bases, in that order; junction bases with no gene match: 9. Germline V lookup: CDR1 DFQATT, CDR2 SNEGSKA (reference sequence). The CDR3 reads CSARDSGTGRIGYTF. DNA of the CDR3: TGCAGTGCTAGAGATTCCGGGACAGGGCGGATTGGCTACACCTTC.